These 29 T cell receptor beta chains share one sample of origin, sequenced in a study of Ad26.COV2.S vaccination and SARS-CoV-2 variants. Repertoires were generated with immunoSEQ multiplex PCR, while TCRdb's copy carries only in-frame clones and drops some. The sample has 350,000 to 450,000 clones, roughly 94% seen once. This sample comprised peripheral blood, obtained after recovery from COVID-19. These receptors came from a human donor who had recovered from COVID-19.

The V gene is TRBV5-1, the J gene TRBJ2-3, with 11 bases aligning to TRBD2. The CDR3 is 15 amino acids. Per the germline V gene, CDR1 is SGHRS and CDR2 is YFSETQ. The J segment lost 2 bases and the V segment lost 5 bases, leaving 4 bases of the junction unmatched. This CDR3 is CASRLAGGYTDTQYF. Written as DNA, the CDR3 is TGCGCCAGCAGGCTAGCGGGGGGCTACACAGATACGCAGTATTTT.

The V gene is TRBV6-5, the J gene TRBJ1-2; 7 nucleotides agree with TRBD1. This CDR3 spans 15 amino acids. CDR1 is MNHEY and CDR2 is SVGAGI in the germline V gene. Trimming took 6 bases from V and 3 from J; bases not matched to a gene: 10. Here the CDR3 reads CASRVGTDPHYGYTF. CDR3 coding DNA: TGTGCCAGCAGAGTCGGGACAGACCCACACTATGGCTACACCTTC.

The rearrangement links TRBV5-1 to TRBJ2-7, with 8 bases lining up with TRBD1. V lost 4 bases and J lost 6; bases outside the gene matches: 18. Germline assignment: CDR1 SGHRS and CDR2 YFSETQ. This CDR3 is 17 amino acids long. The CDR3 DNA reads TGCGCCAGCAGCCCGAAATACCCGGGACAGGTTACGTCCGAGCAGTACTTC. Its protein product is CASSPKYPGQVTSEQYF.

This clone was picked up one time. The rearrangement uses TRBV12-3 or TRBV12-4 and TRBJ2-7, with 7 bases that match TRBD1. The CDR3 spans 12 residues. The ends lost 9 bases at V and 6 bases at J; junction bases unmatched: 8. The DNA for the CDR3 is TGTGCCAGTAACAGGGGATGGAGCGAGCAGTACTTC. It specifies CASNRGWSEQYF.

The chain joins TRBV12-5 to TRBJ2-7; TRBD1 agrees at 7 bases. Per germline, CDR1 LGHNT and CDR2 FRNRAP. The CDR3 is 14 amino acids. Germline trimming cut 6 bases from V and 6 bases from J; bases unmatched to any gene: 11. CDR3 region: CASGKPGQTGEQYF. In DNA form, the CDR3 reads TGTGCTAGTGGGAAACCGGGACAGACGGGCGAGCAGTACTTC.

This chain connects TRBV6-2 or TRBV6-3 to TRBJ2-7; a possible D gene is TRBD2 (5 bases). V dropped 0 bases and J dropped 4 bases, with 13 bases sitting between them. The germline gives CDR1 MNHEY, CDR2 SVGEGT. The CDR3 consists of 15 residues. The CDR3 nucleotides are TGTGCCAGCAGTTACTCTGACTACCCGGGGTACGAGCAGTACTTC. Its translation is CASSYSDYPGYEQYF.

The chain carries TRBV5-8 and TRBJ1-1; D not certain. Per the germline V gene, CDR1 is SGHTS and CDR2 is YDEGEE. Trimming left V 0 bases short and J 1 base short, with 10 bases between. The CDR3 has 15 residues. The chain's CDR3 is CASSLEVGRNTEAFF. The DNA of the CDR3 is TGTGCCAGCAGCTTGGAGGTGGGGAGGAACACTGAAGCTTTCTTT.

The rearrangement uses TRBV7-2 and TRBJ2-2; maybe TRBD1 (6 bases). CDR1 and CDR2 (germline): SGHTA, FQGNSA. The CDR3 runs 16 residues. Trimming removed 5 bases from V and 1 base from J, with 14 bases in between. Here the CDR3 reads CASSGTGTMNTGELFF. The CDR3 DNA reads as TGTGCCAGCAGCGGTACCGGGACAATGAACACCGGGGAGCTGTTTTTT.

CDR3 region: CASSLPGSYGYTF. The CDR3 coding sequence is TGTGCCAGCAGCTTGCCAGGGAGCTATGGCTACACCTTC. V gene TRBV5-6 combines with J gene TRBJ1-2, with a tentative D call TRBD1 (5 bases). Germline V gene lookup returns CDR1 SGHDT and CDR2 YYEEEE. Trimming took off 1 base at V and 4 bases at J, with 8 bases between the two ends. This CDR3 spans 13 amino acids.

The chain is built from TRBV13 and TRBJ2-7; 7 bases are a match to TRBD1. This CDR3 is built from 15 residues. The V gene's germline CDR1 is PRHDT and CDR2 FYEKMQ (reference sequence). The V gene end was trimmed by 5 bases and the J gene end by 5 bases; junction bases not matched to a gene: 12. CDR3 in DNA: TGTGCCAGCAGCGCCATACCGGGACAGAGGCACGAGCAGTACTTC. It is translated as CASSAIPGQRHEQYF.

In its sample, this clone was seen once. The V gene is TRBV5-1, the J gene TRBJ1-2; maybe TRBD1 (6 bases). The CDR3 sequence is 15 residues long. In germline, CDR1 is SGHRS, CDR2 YFSETQ. Trimming left V 0 bases short and J 2 bases short, with 11 bases between. CDR3 residues: CASSLGGQSNYGYTF. The CDR3 nucleotides are TGCGCCAGCAGCTTGGGTGGACAGTCAAACTATGGCTACACCTTC.

Only a few counts were recorded for this clone. V usage is TRBV7-3 and J usage is TRBJ2-2, with D unclear. Germline V gives CDR1 SGHTA, CDR2 FQGTGA. The CDR3 covers 13 residues. Trimming took 5 bases from V and 5 from J, leaving 9 bases between them. The CDR3 DNA reads TGTGCCAGCAGCCAAGGCTCGACCGGGGAGCTGTTTTTT. Its translation is CASSQGSTGELFF. Supplemented by reference TRBV7-3 and TRBJ2-2, the full variable domain reads GAGVSQTPSNKVTEKGKYVELRCDPISGHTALYWYRQSLGQGPEFLIYFQGTGAADDSGLPNDRFFAVRPEGSVSTLKIQRTERGDSAVYLCASSQGSTGELFFGEGSRLTVL.

This chain uses TRBV19 with TRBJ2-7; D might be TRBD1 or TRBD2, each matching 5 bases. Germline V gene data show CDR1 as LNHDA and CDR2 as SQIVND (reference sequence). The CDR3 has 12 residues. Trimming removed 5 bases from V and 0 bases from J, with 5 bases in between. The CDR3 sequence is CASSGGSYEQYF. Here the CDR3 DNA reads TGTGCCAGTAGTGGGGGCTCCTACGAGCAGTACTTC. The full variable domain, its missing parts supplied by reference TRBV19 and TRBJ2-7, is DGGITQSPKYLFRKEGQNVTLSCEQNLNHDAMYWYRQDPGQGLRLIYYSQIVNDFQKGDIAEGYSVSREKKESFPLTVTSAQKNPTAFYLCASSGGSYEQYFGPGTRLTVT.

This clone was seen a single time. The genes are TRBV19 and TRBJ2-2; perhaps TRBD1 as D (5 bases). The germline gives CDR1 LNHDA, CDR2 SQIVND (reference sequence). CDR3 length: 17 residues. V lost 0 bases and J lost 4, with 15 bases in between. The CDR3 bases are TGTGCCAGTAGTATAGATCTATGGGGCAAGTCCACCGGGGAGCTGTTTTTT. Translation gives CASSIDLWGKSTGELFF.

The chain couples TRBV27 to TRBJ1-2; no reliable D call. The germline V gene encodes CDR1 MNHEY and CDR2 SMNVEV (reference sequence). The V end lost 2 bases, the J end lost 3 bases, and 10 bases lay between the germline ends. This CDR3 has 14 amino acids. CDR3 nucleotide sequence: TGTGCCAGCAGTTTAGGACCGGGCGACTATGGCTACACCTTC. Residues: CASSLGPGDYGYTF.

CDR3 amino acids: CASRKDNWDTQYF. The CDR3 DNA is TGTGCCAGCAGGAAGGACAACTGGGATACGCAGTATTTT. The chain recombines TRBV2 with TRBJ2-3; D is possibly TRBD1 (5 bases). The CDR3 has 13 amino acids. V dropped 6 bases and J dropped 6 bases, with 13 bases sitting between them. CDR1 and CDR2 (germline): SNHLY, FYNNEI.

This sequence joins TRBV2 and TRBJ1-5; TRBD1 agrees at 10 bases. J lost 7 bases, V lost 6 bases, and 9 bases had no gene match. Germline assignment: CDR1 SNHLY and CDR2 FYNNEI. This CDR3 comprises 15 residues. CDR3 nucleotides: TGTGCCAGCAGAGACCCTACGACAGGGGGCCAGCCCCAGCATTTT. Its translation: CASRDPTTGGQPQHF.

The rearrangement joins TRBV4-1 to TRBJ2-5, with D possibly matching TRBD1 (7 bases). CDR1 MGHRA and CDR2 YSYEKL come from the germline V gene. The germline V and J ends were trimmed by 0 bases and 5 bases, with 10 bases remaining between them. The CDR3 loop spans 14 amino acids. CDR3 sequence reads: CASSQEQGRETQYF. The CDR3 nucleotides read TGCGCCAGCAGCCAAGAACAGGGGAGGGAGACCCAGTACTTC.

J is TRBJ1-1 and V is TRBV7-2, with a tentative D call TRBD1 (5 bases). The CDR3 totals 15 residues. The germline CDR1 and CDR2 sequences are SGHTA and FQGNSA. Trimming removed 1 base at V and 0 bases at J, with 9 bases between. CDR3 in DNA: TGTGCCAGCAGCTTAGTAGGGGTCATGAACACTGAAGCTTTCTTT. Encoded protein: CASSLVGVMNTEAFF. Based on the CDR3 plus reference TRBV7-2 and TRBJ1-1, the full variable domain is GAGVSQSPSNKVTEKGKDVELRCDPISGHTALYWYRQSLGQGLEFLIYFQGNSAPDKSGLPSDRFSAERTGGSVSTLTIQRTQQEDSAVYLCASSLVGVMNTEAFFGQGTRLTVV.

The rearrangement joins TRBV7-2 to TRBJ1-2; D not resolved. Trimming cost V 2 bases and J 4 bases, with 14 bases left between them. Germline lookup yields CDR1 SGHTA and CDR2 FQGNSA. This CDR3 comprises 15 residues. CDR3 sequence reads: CASSLTLSGLYGYTF. In nucleotides, the CDR3 is TGTGCCAGCAGCTTAACCCTCTCCGGGCTCTATGGCTACACCTTC.

The rearrangement uses TRBV14 and TRBJ2-5; 7 bases match TRBD1. CDR1 is SGHDN, CDR2 FVKESK, per germline. The ends lost 1 base at V and 3 bases at J; junction bases unmatched: 8. The CDR3 is made up of 16 amino acids. CDR3 sequence (DNA): TGTGCCAGCAGCCAAGTAGGGGGCAGGGCGAAAGAGACCCAGTACTTC. This encodes CASSQVGGRAKETQYF.

V is TRBV6-5 and J is TRBJ1-5; possible D gene TRBD1, 5 bases. This CDR3 is 13 amino acids long. CDR1 is MNHEY, CDR2 SVGAGI, per germline. Between the trimmed V and J ends, which lost 6 bases and 4 bases, there was a span of 10 bases. The CDR3 region is CASRRAGNQPQHF. CDR3 coding DNA: TGTGCCAGCAGACGGGCAGGGAATCAGCCCCAGCATTTT.

This sequence joins TRBV6-5 and TRBJ2-5; D perhaps matches TRBD2 (6 bases). The CDR3 is 12 amino acids. Trimming took 5 bases from V and 5 from J, leaving 9 bases between them. CDR1 is MNHEY and CDR2 is SVGAGI in the germline V gene. Here the CDR3 DNA reads TGTGCCAGCAGTCGGGAGTGGGAGACCCAGTACTTC. This encodes CASSREWETQYF.

This rearrangement joins TRBV18 to TRBJ1-2; no clear D gene. Germline CDR1 and CDR2: KGHSH and LQKENI. This CDR3 contains 14 residues. V dropped 2 bases and J dropped 4 bases, with 11 bases sitting between them. The CDR3 nucleotides are TGTGCCAGCTCACCAAGGGTACAGCCCTATGGCTACACCTTC. Protein product: CASSPRVQPYGYTF.

This sequence joins TRBV19 and TRBJ1-1; D gene unclear. Germline assignment: CDR1 LNHDA and CDR2 SQIVND (reference sequence). V shed 1 base and J shed 7 bases, with 16 bases lying between them. This CDR3 contains 15 residues. CDR3 in amino acids: CASSIVEGLVGEAFF. CDR3 nucleotides: TGTGCCAGTAGTATAGTGGAGGGTCTAGTTGGTGAAGCTTTCTTT. Complete variable domain (other parts from reference TRBV19 and TRBJ1-1): DGGITQSPKYLFRKEGQNVTLSCEQNLNHDAMYWYRQDPGQGLRLIYYSQIVNDFQKGDIAEGYSVSREKKESFPLTVTSAQKNPTAFYLCASSIVEGLVGEAFFGQGTRLTVV.

V usage is TRBV7-9 and J usage is TRBJ2-3; TRBD2 aligns across 9 bases. Germline trimming cut 5 bases from V and 3 bases from J; bases unmatched to any gene: 9. CDR1 SEHNR and CDR2 FQNEAQ come from the germline V gene (reference sequence). The CDR3 runs 16 residues. CDR3 sequence: CASSLSSGDGTDTQYF. In DNA form, the CDR3 reads TGTGCCAGCAGCCTGTCTAGCGGGGATGGAACAGATACGCAGTATTTT.

The CDR3 region has the DNA TGTGCCAGTAGTATAGATCGAAAGGCTTATCAGCCCCAGCATTTT. Its translation is CASSIDRKAYQPQHF. The V and J genes are TRBV19 and TRBJ1-5; no firm D call. V shed 0 bases and J shed 5 bases, with 11 bases lying between them. The germline gives CDR1 LNHDA, CDR2 SQIVND (reference sequence). The CDR3 extends over 15 amino acids.

The chain joins TRBV14 to TRBJ1-2, with unresolved D. The CDR3 extends over 13 amino acids. V shed 4 bases and J shed 5 bases, with 11 bases lying between them. Germline V CDR1 and CDR2: SGHDN, FVKESK. The CDR3 DNA follows: TGTGCCAGCAGCCCGGCTCGGAGGTATGGCTACACCTTC. This sequence encodes CASSPARRYGYTF.

The rearrangement uses TRBV6-4 and TRBJ1-6; weak D call: TRBD1 (5 bases). The germline gives CDR1 MRHNA, CDR2 SNTAGT. V shed 6 bases and J shed 10 bases, with 16 bases lying between them. The CDR3 has 14 residues. CDR3 sequence reads: CASSSGTGESPLHF. The DNA of the CDR3 is TGTGCCAGCAGCTCCGGGACGGGTGAATCACCCCTCCACTTT.